Reported below is one TCR beta chain. The source of the sample is a study of cytomegalovirus exposure and HLA in healthy donors. Libraries were prepared by immunoSEQ multiplex PCR; TCRdb keeps only in-frame clonotypes and omits some of them. The sample lists 150,000 to 200,000 clones, about 85% occurring once. Trimming took 3 bases from V and 3 from J; bases not matched to a gene: 4. Germline CDR1 and CDR2: KGHSH and LQKENI. This CDR3 is built from 14 residues. The receptor comes from a man aged 25-45 years in good health and CMV-seropositive. Sequencing used PBMCs. J is TRBJ2-7 and V is TRBV18, with 8 bases lining up with TRBD1. The CDR3 bases are TGTGCCAGCTCACCCGGACAGGGAAACTACGAGCAGTACTTC. Translated: CASSPGQGNYEQYF.